This T cell receptor (beta chain) is drawn from a study of blood T cell repertoires in COVID-19. Study as a whole: Samples representing acute and convalescent COVID-19 were sourced from the United States, Italy and Spain.

Per germline, CDR1 LNHDA and CDR2 SQIVND (reference sequence). V gave up 6 bases and J gave up 5 bases, with 11 bases separating them. The CDR3 length is 13 residues. Clinical history reported by participants formed the basis on which cohorts were assigned. Contact with a PCR-confirmed or clinician-diagnosed COVID-19 case occurred within 2 weeks of entry. Original analysis: Quantification of nucleated cells was approximated via reference gene primer amplification. Clones were sequenced by immunoSEQ multiplex PCR, and TCRdb holds only the in-frame ones, with some missing. V and J calls and clone size are given by that table; D and trimming were obtained from the DNA. The profile covers around 250,000 clones, with around 90% appearing a single time and around 3.1% taken by the ten largest.

Specimen: PBMCs or T cells enriched from blood (not recorded which). The chain has TRBV19 and TRBJ1-5; the D gene is possibly TRBD1 (6 bases). This TCR came from a woman between 40 and 50 years old who had been exposed to COVID-19. The DNA for the CDR3 is TGTGCCAGTAGGACAGGTTGGGATCAGCCCCAGCATTTT. Translated: CASRTGWDQPQHF.